The 19 T cell receptor beta chains presented below share a single source sample, sequenced in a study of OX40 agonist ivuxolimab in advanced cancers. Libraries were prepared through the immunoSEQ multiplex PCR assay. What TCRdb holds here is the immuneACCESS table cut down to in-frame rearrangements. Part of the clones is not present; checked against another copy, under half of the missing clones reflect an unresolved V gene, and the others are unexplained. The sample profile shows about 80,000 clones; around four fifths of them were found once. Of the sample, under 0.8% falls within the top ten clones. The material was CD4+ or CD8+ T cells sorted from blood, obtained in a trial of the OX40 agonist ivuxolimab. Receptors originate from an adult with an advanced solid tumor such as melanoma, head and neck, liver or kidney cancer.

This clone has just a few counts. CDR3 in DNA: TGTGCCAGCAGCCCGATGCTAGCCAAAAACATTCAGTACTTC. Translated: CASSPMLAKNIQYF. This sequence joins TRBV11-2 and TRBJ2-4, with D uncertain. This CDR3 is 14 amino acids long. Trimming stripped 5 bases from V and 0 bases from J, with 8 bases between. Germline lookup yields CDR1 SGHAT and CDR2 FQNNGV. Full variable domain (rest looked up from reference TRBV11-2 and TRBJ2-4): EAGVAQSPRYKIIEKRQSVAFWCNPISGHATLYWYQQILGQGPKLLIQFQNNGVVDDSQLPKDRFSAERLKGVDSTLKIQPAKLEDSAVYLCASSPMLAKNIQYFGAGTRLSVL.

J is TRBJ1-2 and V is TRBV28; 7 bases line up with TRBD1. With V trimmed by 6 bases and J by 7 bases, 11 bases remained unmatched. Germline CDR1 is MDHEN and CDR2 is SYDVKM. The CDR3 totals 14 residues. The CDR3 here is CASSKYDRDVGYTF. CDR3 in DNA: TGTGCCAGCAGCAAATACGACAGGGATGTTGGCTACACCTTC.

This clone was counted once. This sequence joins TRBV4-2 and TRBJ2-7; perhaps TRBD2 as D (6 bases). The CDR3 has 15 amino acids. The germline V and J ends were trimmed by 5 bases and 1 base, with 15 bases remaining between them. Germline V gives CDR1 LGHNA, CDR2 YNFKEQ. The CDR3 is CASSLVWDSSYEQYF. The DNA of the CDR3 is TGTGCCAGCAGCTTGGTCTGGGACTCTTCCTACGAGCAGTACTTC.

CDR3 in DNA: TGTGCCAGCAGCTTATTCCCCTCAGCGGGTTCTAGCACAGATACGCAGTATTTT. As protein: CASSLFPSAGSSTDTQYF. The chain carries TRBV7-2 and TRBJ2-3, with D possibly matching TRBD2 (6 bases). The CDR3 length is 18 residues. Trimming took off 2 bases at V and 0 bases at J, with 18 bases between the two ends. The germline V gene encodes CDR1 SGHTA and CDR2 FQGNSA.

The V call is TRBV14, the J call TRBJ2-3, with TRBD2 matching over 7 bases. The length of the CDR3 is 15 residues. The germline V gene has CDR1 SGHDN and CDR2 FVKESK. J gave up 6 bases and V 1 base, and 7 bases lay outside the gene matches. The CDR3, as DNA: TGTGCCAGCAGCCAAGGGAATAGCGGGTTGGATACGCAGTATTTT. It specifies CASSQGNSGLDTQYF.

CDR3 region: CASSLARAGTEAFF. The CDR3 coding sequence is TGCGCCAGCAGCTTGGCCAGGGCGGGAACTGAAGCTTTCTTT. The chain couples TRBV5-1 to TRBJ1-1; D may be TRBD1 (5 bases). CDR3 length: 14 residues. The germline V and J ends were trimmed by 0 bases and 5 bases, with 11 bases remaining between them. Germline CDR1 is SGHRS and CDR2 is YFSETQ.

In this sample, this clone turned up a few times. V usage is TRBV19 and J usage is TRBJ1-4; no firm D call. V lost 6 bases and J lost 8, with 10 bases in between. The CDR3 runs 12 residues. Germline-derived CDR1 and CDR2 are LNHDA and SQIVND (reference sequence). The CDR3, as DNA: TGTGCCAGTAGCCGCGACCGAGAAAAACTGTTTTTT. Translating gives CASSRDREKLFF.

This clone was observed a single time. V and J are TRBV12-5 and TRBJ2-1, with D perhaps matching TRBD1 (7 bases). The CDR3 has 14 amino acids. Germline CDR1 is LGHNT and CDR2 is FRNRAP. Trimming cost V 7 bases and J 6 bases, with 16 bases left between them. The CDR3 is CASALRGVLNEQFF. The DNA of the CDR3 is TGTGCTAGTGCCCTCAGGGGGGTGCTCAATGAGCAGTTCTTC.

V and J are TRBV10-3 and TRBJ1-2; 10 positions agree with TRBD1. J was trimmed by 7 bases and V by 4 bases; bases with no gene match: 3. The CDR3 consists of 13 residues. Germline CDR1 is ENHRY and CDR2 is SYGVKD. As DNA, the CDR3 is TGTGCCATCAGTGGAGGGACAGGGGCTGGCTACACCTTC. It yields the protein CAISGGTGAGYTF.

The V call is TRBV30, the J call TRBJ2-4; D remains ambiguous. Trimming shortened V by 4 bases and J by 3 bases, and 10 bases separated the two germline ends. CDR3 length: 13 residues. Germline values: CDR1 GTSNPN, CDR2 SVGIG (reference sequence). The CDR3 sequence: CAWKGPDKNIQYF. The CDR3 region has the DNA TGTGCCTGGAAGGGCCCCGACAAAAACATTCAGTACTTC.

The V and J genes are TRBV6-5 and TRBJ2-6; 7 positions match TRBD1. The length of the CDR3 is 15 residues. Trimming took 7 bases from V and 0 from J; bases not matched to a gene: 3. CDR1 is MNHEY and CDR2 is SVGAGI in the germline V gene. The CDR3 DNA follows: TGTGCCAGCACTACAGGGGTCTCTGGGGCCAACGTCCTGACTTTC. As protein: CASTTGVSGANVLTF.

This clone was detected only a few times. The chain carries TRBV5-1 and TRBJ2-2; unclear D gene. This CDR3 comprises 17 residues. The V gene lost 1 base and the J gene lost 0 bases, with 13 bases spanning the gap. The germline V gene encodes CDR1 SGHRS and CDR2 YFSETQ. CDR3 sequence (DNA): TGCGCCAGCAGCTTGTACACGACAACTACGAACACCGGGGAGCTGTTTTTT. Encoded protein: CASSLYTTTTNTGELFF.

The chain recombines TRBV2 with TRBJ1-3; no firm D call. CDR1 is SNHLY, CDR2 FYNNEI, per germline. V was clipped by 4 bases and J by 1 base, with 8 bases between them. The CDR3 consists of 14 residues. This CDR3 is CASSGRGSGNTIYF. Here the CDR3 DNA reads TGTGCCAGCAGTGGTCGTGGATCTGGAAACACCATATATTTT.

This chain links TRBV5-1 with TRBJ2-7; possibly TRBD1 for D (5 bases). Per the germline V gene, CDR1 is SGHRS and CDR2 is YFSETQ. This CDR3 region has 15 residues. The ends were cut back, 10 bases at V and 1 base at J, with 21 bases in the middle. This CDR3 is CAPLKDTRTSYEQYF. CDR3 in DNA: TGCGCCCCCCTGAAGGACACCAGAACGTCCTACGAGCAGTACTTC. The full variable domain, in which reference TRBV5-1 and TRBJ2-7 provide the parts outside the CDR3, is KAGVTQTPRYLIKTRGQQVTLSCSPISGHRSVSWYQQTPGQGLQFLFEYFSETQRNKGNFPGRFSGRQFSNSRSEMNVSTLELGDSALYLCAPLKDTRTSYEQYFGPGTRLTVT.

The rearrangement links TRBV9 to TRBJ2-3, with D uncertain. Germline-derived CDR1 and CDR2 are SGDLS and YYNGEE. The CDR3 is 13 amino acids. Trimming took off 0 bases at V and 6 bases at J, with 8 bases between the two ends. DNA for the CDR3: TGTGCCAGCAGCGTAGTGGTCTCGGATACGCAGTATTTT. It translates to CASSVVVSDTQYF.

This sequence joins TRBV4-3 and TRBJ1-4; no firm D call. CDR1 and CDR2 (germline): LGHNA, YSLEER. V was shortened by 0 bases and J by 7 bases, with 12 bases between the two germline ends. CDR3 length: 15 residues. This CDR3 reads CASSQERREGEKLFF. CDR3 DNA: TGCGCCAGCAGCCAAGAGCGTAGGGAGGGTGAAAAACTGTTTTTT.

Notes on this clone: This sample includes further DNA sequences coding for the same CDR3. This chain uses TRBV2 with TRBJ1-5; D possibly corresponds to TRBD1 (6 bases). Trimming took off 8 bases at V and 0 bases at J, with 11 bases between the two ends. The CDR3 runs 14 residues. Germline CDR1 and CDR2: SNHLY and FYNNEI. This chain's CDR3 is CASQDSYSNQPQHF. CDR3 DNA: TGTGCCAGCCAGGACAGCTATAGCAATCAGCCCCAGCATTTT.

This clone has more than one count but fewer than ten. V usage is TRBV29-1 and J usage is TRBJ1-1; a weak D match, TRBD1 (6 bases). The CDR3 sequence is 11 residues long. Deletions cut 3 bases from V and 7 bases from J, with 9 bases between. Germline lookup yields CDR1 SQVTM and CDR2 ANQGSEA. CDR3 sequence reads: CSVDWTDEAFF. DNA for the CDR3: TGCAGCGTTGACTGGACAGATGAAGCTTTCTTT.

This sequence joins TRBV6-5 and TRBJ1-5, with D uncertain. Germline-derived CDR1 and CDR2 are MNHEY and SVGAGI. V dropped 6 bases and J dropped 11 bases, with 17 bases sitting between them. The CDR3 is made up of 13 amino acids. The CDR3, as DNA: TGTGCCAGCAGCCAAGCAGGCAAAGGGTCCCAGCATTTT. Its protein product is CASSQAGKGSQHF.